Following are 2 T cell receptor beta chains from one sample sequenced in a study of CXCR3-negative and CXCR3-positive naive CD8 T cells. UMI-tagged TRB cDNA libraries were built via 5' RACE. TCRdb reprocessed the 5' RACE reads, keeping one entry per CDR3 protein, no DNA. The sample holds 100,000 to 150,000 distinct CDR3 sequences. The sample consisted of naive CXCR3- CD8+ T cells from blood. The subset is: CD45RO-CCR7+CD27+CD95- naive CD8+ T cells lacking CXCR3 (TNR3-). Every receptor here comes from a human donor in good health. Some clones in this sample may be carry-over from other donors' samples.

The CDR3 is CASSRDRASYNEQFF. The V gene is TRBV10-1, the J gene TRBJ2-1; TCRdb proposes TRBD1, but this gene call is untestable without DNA. This CDR3 has 15 amino acids. The germline gives CDR1 WNHNN, CDR2 SYGVQD (reference sequence).

The chain joins TRBV14 to TRBJ2-3. CDR1 and CDR2 (germline): SGHDN, FVKESK. CDR3 length equals 16 residues. The CDR3 region is CASSKPGLPSTDTQYF.